The 3 T cell receptor beta chains below come from one sample, sequenced in a study of cytomegalovirus exposure and HLA in healthy donors. Here immunoSEQ multiplex PCR was the method, and the copy in TCRdb shows in-frame clones only, minus some. The profile shows about 140,000 clones, approximately 90% of them singletons. The source material was PBMCs. These receptors were obtained from a man younger than 35 in good health and CMV-seropositive.

This clone was found a few times. The chain has TRBV6-4 and TRBJ1-5; D is undetermined. V shed 7 bases and J shed 3 bases, with 13 bases lying between them. CDR1 and CDR2 (germline): MRHNA, SNTAGT. The CDR3 has 14 amino acids. CDR3 DNA: TGTGCCAGCAATAACGGCGGGATCAATCAGCCCCAGCATTTT. This encodes CASNNGGINQPQHF.

CDR3 coding DNA: TGTGCCAGCAGCTATGACAGGGCCTACGAGCAGTACTTC. This sequence encodes CASSYDRAYEQYF. The rearrangement links TRBV11-2 to TRBJ2-7; TRBD1 aligns across 7 bases. V was clipped by 4 bases and J by 2 bases; unmatched bases: 2. Germline V gene data show CDR1 as SGHAT and CDR2 as FQNNGV. The CDR3 has 13 residues.

The chain couples TRBV4-1 to TRBJ1-2; TRBD1 might be the D (5 bases). Germline CDR1 and CDR2: MGHRA and YSYEKL. The CDR3 spans 12 residues. The V end was cut by 2 bases, the J end by 8 bases, with 9 bases between. The CDR3 bases are TGCGCCAGCAGCCAACCCCAGGGAGGCTACACCTTC. Translated: CASSQPQGGYTF.